The sequence of this TCR beta chain was determined in a study of molecular identifiers for immune sequencing clone quantification (dated by TCRdb to the late 2010s). Study-level background: For a replicate experiment, RNA from 20,000 or 100,000 naive CD8 T cells was divided into five aliquots, and four of the five aliquots were sequenced. This methods study benchmarked molecular-identifier clustering-based TCR repertoire sequencing (MIDCIRS) and TCR RNA copy counting, using CD8 T cells to do so. Beyond this particular receptor, the publication reports: When barcode sub-clustering was left out, chimeric consensus sequences inflated TCR diversity, with chimeras reaching as high as 47%. Even against a background of 800,000 to 1,000,000 naive CD8 T cells, spiked-in Jurkat TCR RNA amounting to a single cell's worth was reported to be detectable. Highly expanded clone sizes could be underestimated if identical TCR molecules share a barcode. Around 2.9 recovered TCR RNA copies per cell were obtained by modeling, versus around 10 by digital PCR, implying a capture efficiency of about 30%. The naive libraries included spiked-in Jurkat TCR RNA (roughly ten copies' worth), and this Jurkat TCR RNA is not part of the donor repertoire. In CMV-specific effector cells, clones with more than 20 RNA copies accounted for over 98% of molecules, whereas in naive cells such clones accounted for under 1%.

Including the terminal cysteine and phenylalanine, the CDR3 comprises 16 residues. The only DNA kept is the CDR3, 48 bases in frame from the first base. Receptor amplification or capture employed PCR. The sequencer listed for this sample is Illumina HiSeq 4000. Bulk TCR libraries were generated as previously described, with the TCR primers listed in Table S5 used. Purification of total RNA was performed with the Qiagen AllPrep DNA/RNA kit. Before analysis, reads from multiple sequencing runs of the same library were pooled. For the original study's pipeline: Reads were retained only if an exact TCR constant sequence was present, and the retained reads were trimmed to 150 nt and grouped according to their 12-nt molecular barcodes. Reads within each barcode group were sub-clustered using a 15% Levenshtein threshold, and quality-weighted consensus sequences were constructed for each RNA molecule. Non-functional sequences were excluded, and lower-count sequences lying one edit away from another sequence were also excluded. Barcode sub-clusters with fewer than 20% of the maximum read count were removed, based on fitting two negative binomial distributions. TCRdb ran its own pipeline on the public reads, namely fastp trimming at Q25 and MiXCR clone calling, and kept in-frame beta chains. Each record represents a unique CDR3 protein, reported with the most common genes and DNA among its rows. The V and J calls come from TCRdb's annotation, not from the publication. This sample comprises 10,000 or so distinct CDR3 sequences, roughly a sixth of them detected only once. 2% to 2.5% of the sample goes to the ten largest clones.

Libraries of naive CD8 T cells were generated from roughly 20,000 to 1,000,000 sorted cells, with 10%, 30% or 50% of the purified RNA used. Naive CD8 T cells were FACS-sorted as CD8+CD4-CCR7+CD45RA+ on a BD FACSAria II into RLT Plus buffer. To test detection sensitivity, Jurkat RNA equal to some 11 TCR copies was added to samples of about 20,000-1,000,000 naive CD8 T cells. Enrichment of CD8 T cells was done with RosetteSep CD8+ T Cell Enrichment Cocktail plus Ficoll-Paque, and ACK red cell lysis came afterward. In this sample, this clonotype turned up many times. What antigen it recognizes has not been identified. One end of the junction is discordant with germline, which a read error may explain.

Sequencing input: naive CD8+ T cells from blood, with Jurkat cell RNA spiked in. The sample's cell subset or site label, decoded: FACS-sorted CD8+CD4-CCR7+CD45RA+ naive T cells. The sequence derives from a human donor in good health. Some libraries in this study had Jurkat cell RNA spiked in. The chain is assembled from TRBV5-3 and TRBJ2-2; the D gene could be TRBD1 or TRBD2, each one agreeing over 5 bases. TRBV5-3 is recorded as an ORF, its role being uncertain. CDR3 reads: CASSFRRTPNTGELFF. The nucleotide sequence reads as follows: TGTGCCAGCAGCTTTAGGAGGACACCGAACACCGGGGAGCTGTTTTTT.